The next 27 T cell receptor beta chains were all read from a single sample in a study of cytomegalovirus exposure and HLA in healthy donors. Amplification used 60 Vbeta primers and 13 Jbeta primers. Assay: immunoSEQ multiplex PCR; the TCRdb copy retains only in-frame clones and omits some. Of about 120,000 clones in the sample, approximately 80% were seen once. The source material was PBMCs. These receptors were taken from a man between 40 and 49 years old in good health and CMV-seronegative.

The V gene is TRBV7-3, the J gene TRBJ1-5, with no clear D. Trimming took off 5 bases at V and 7 bases at J, with 12 bases between the two ends. The germline V gene encodes CDR1 SGHTA and CDR2 FQGTGA. The CDR3 extends over 13 amino acids. The CDR3 region is CASSTFVGQPQHF. For the CDR3, the DNA is TGTGCCAGCAGCACCTTCGTCGGGCAGCCCCAGCATTTT.

In DNA form, the CDR3 reads TGTGCCAGCAGCTCGGGTCCGGGACAGAACACCGGGGAGCTGTTTTTT. Amino acid sequence: CASSSGPGQNTGELFF. The chain joins TRBV7-9 to TRBJ2-2; tentatively, D is TRBD1 (6 bases). V lost 4 bases to trimming and J lost 1 base, with 13 bases between them. The length of the CDR3 is 16 residues. Germline-derived CDR1 and CDR2 are SEHNR and FQNEAQ (reference sequence).

The gene calls are TRBV27 and TRBJ2-5, with D possibly TRBD1 on 5 matching bases. The CDR3 has 14 residues. Germline assignment: CDR1 MNHEY and CDR2 SMNVEV (reference sequence). Trimming took 4 bases from V and 4 from J, leaving 13 bases between them. The CDR3 spells CASSSFRVGETQYF. The CDR3 bases are TGTGCCAGCAGTTCCTTCAGGGTTGGAGAGACCCAGTACTTC.

The chain recombines TRBV19 with TRBJ2-2; a weak D match, TRBD1 (5 bases). Trimming pared 9 bases from V and 4 bases from J, leaving 15 bases between. Germline CDR1 and CDR2: LNHDA and SQIVND (reference sequence). CDR3 length: 14 residues. In DNA form, the CDR3 reads TGTGCCAGCAATGGGCAGGGAAGCACCGGGGAGCTGTTTTTT. Amino acid sequence: CASNGQGSTGELFF.

The V gene is TRBV6-5, the J gene TRBJ2-1; 12 bases align to TRBD2. V lost 5 bases, J lost 5 bases, and 4 bases stayed unmatched. Germline loops: CDR1 MNHEY, CDR2 SVGAGI. The CDR3 runs 15 residues. The CDR3 sequence is CASSTRLAGDNEQFF. The CDR3 DNA follows: TGTGCCAGCAGTACCCGACTAGCGGGAGACAATGAGCAGTTCTTC.

This chain uses TRBV25-1 with TRBJ1-4; D gene uncertain. Trimming left V 5 bases short and J 6 bases short, with 13 bases between. The CDR3 extends over 14 amino acids. Per the germline V gene, CDR1 is MGHDK and CDR2 is SYGVNS. The CDR3: CASSRRQPDEKLFF. The CDR3 region has the DNA TGTGCCAGCAGTAGGAGGCAACCTGATGAAAAACTGTTTTTT.

The V and J genes are TRBV27 and TRBJ2-1; D may be TRBD2 (6 bases). Germline CDR1 and CDR2: MNHEY and SMNVEV (reference sequence). The V end was cut by 2 bases, the J end by 8 bases, with 10 bases between. The CDR3 runs to 13 residues. The CDR3 DNA sequence: TGTGCCAGCAGTTTACAGCCGGGGGATGAGCAGTTCTTC. It yields the protein CASSLQPGDEQFF.

This clone turned up a few times. This chain uses TRBV7-3 with TRBJ2-1; TRBD1 aligns across 8 bases. Germline V gene sequence: CDR1 SGHTA, CDR2 FQGTGA. This CDR3 region has 16 residues. V dropped 0 bases and J dropped 4; count of bases not matched to a gene: 5. CDR3: CASSLTEGTGYNEQFF. The DNA of the CDR3 is TGTGCCAGCAGCTTAACTGAAGGGACAGGATACAATGAGCAGTTCTTC.

The V gene is TRBV18, the J gene TRBJ2-2; no firm D call. The CDR3 has 15 residues. The V end was cut by 3 bases, the J end by 3 bases, with 11 bases between. The germline V gene encodes CDR1 KGHSH and CDR2 LQKENI. The CDR3 DNA reads TGTGCCAGCTCACCCCCGACGACATACACCGGGGAGCTGTTTTTT. Amino acids: CASSPPTTYTGELFF.

This clone was detected once. This chain uses TRBV7-7 with TRBJ2-3; 12 nucleotides match TRBD1. J was trimmed by 6 bases and V by 3 bases; bases with no gene match: 1. Germline loops: CDR1 SSHAT, CDR2 FNYEAQ (reference sequence). CDR3 length: 14 residues. The CDR3 loop is CASSLGQGADTQYF. CDR3 in DNA: TGTGCCAGCAGCTTGGGACAGGGGGCTGATACGCAGTATTTT.

The chain carries TRBV29-1 and TRBJ2-1, with D possibly being TRBD1 (8 bases). The CDR3 runs to 14 residues. CDR1 is SQVTM, CDR2 ANQGSEA, per germline. The V gene lost 7 bases and the J gene lost 5 bases, with 18 bases spanning the gap. This CDR3 reads CSGGGQELDNEQFF. As DNA, the CDR3 is TGCAGCGGGGGGGGACAGGAATTAGACAATGAGCAGTTCTTC.

The V gene is TRBV9, the J gene TRBJ2-7, with D possibly being TRBD1 (6 bases). CDR3 length: 14 residues. Germline V gene data show CDR1 as SGDLS and CDR2 as YYNGEE. Trimming left V 0 bases short and J 3 bases short, with 10 bases between. The CDR3 DNA is TGTGCCAGCAGCGTAGGGTCAGGGGTCTACGAGCAGTACTTC. This codes for CASSVGSGVYEQYF.

The chain uses TRBV28 and TRBJ2-2; D perhaps matches TRBD2 (6 bases). This CDR3 contains 13 residues. CDR1 and CDR2 from the germline V gene are MDHEN and SYDVKM. Trimming left V 7 bases short and J 4 bases short, with 10 bases between. CDR3 bases: TGTGCCAGCATTCGAGCGGGCACCGGGGAGCTGTTTTTT. This codes for CASIRAGTGELFF.

This chain links TRBV25-1 with TRBJ2-5, with TRBD1 matching over 8 bases. CDR3 length equals 15 residues. Germline trimming cut 6 bases from V and 4 bases from J; bases unmatched to any gene: 10. Germline values: CDR1 MGHDK, CDR2 SYGVNS. The CDR3 region has the DNA TGTGCCAGCAGAAGCTCGGGCAGGGGGCTAGAGACCCAGTACTTC. Translation: CASRSSGRGLETQYF.

The chain has TRBV6-6 and TRBJ1-4; 7 nucleotides match TRBD1. The CDR3 runs to 12 residues. Trimming took 5 bases from V and 16 from J; bases not matched to a gene: 10. The germline CDR1 and CDR2 sequences are MNHNY and SVGAGI (reference sequence). CDR3 region: CASSTPTGSKFF. CDR3 in DNA: TGTGCCAGCAGTACCCCGACAGGGTCTAAGTTTTTT.

The chain couples TRBV5-8 to TRBJ1-1, with 7 bases fitting TRBD1. With V trimmed by 6 bases and J by 0 bases, 8 bases remained unmatched. Germline V gene lookup returns CDR1 SGHTS and CDR2 YDEGEE. The CDR3 totals 15 residues. The CDR3 bases are TGTGCCAGCAAACAGGGGAACCCCCTGAACACTGAAGCTTTCTTT. This gives the protein CASKQGNPLNTEAFF.

The table lists this clone with a count of one. Here the CDR3 DNA reads TGCGCCAGCACCGGACAGGGAGATACTGAAGCTTTCTTT. It yields the protein CASTGQGDTEAFF. The chain combines TRBV10-2 with TRBJ1-1, with 8 bases aligning to TRBD1. The V and J ends lost 7 bases and 5 bases, in that order; junction bases with no gene match: 6. The CDR3 is 13 residues long. The germline V gene has CDR1 WSHSY and CDR2 SAAADI.

The chain has TRBV15 and TRBJ2-3, with 8 nucleotides matching TRBD1. Trimming removed 0 bases from V and 6 bases from J; junction bases left unmatched: 5. Germline V gene lookup returns CDR1 LNHNV and CDR2 YYDKDF (reference sequence). The CDR3 has 15 residues. The CDR3 nucleotides read TGTGCCACCAGCAGAGATTCAGGGGGCTACGATACGCAGTATTTT. It codes for CATSRDSGGYDTQYF.

This chain joins TRBV30 and TRBJ2-5; 7 nucleotides align to TRBD2. The J call may be mistaken, given a closer DNA end match to TRBJ2-7. From germline, CDR1 is GTSNPN and CDR2 SVGIG (reference sequence). This CDR3 comprises 13 residues. This CDR3 reads CAWSLGGSNEQYF. CDR3 coding DNA: TGTGCCTGGAGTCTGGGGGGGAGTAACGAGCAGTACTTC.

The J gene is TRBJ1-5, the V gene TRBV7-2; 7 nucleotides align to TRBD1. V trimming: 5 bases; J trimming: 6 bases; junction bases outside the gene matches: 7. Germline-derived CDR1 and CDR2 are SGHTA and FQGNSA. The CDR3 is 14 residues long. The CDR3 region is CASSRDSRGQPQHF. The DNA of the CDR3 is TGTGCCAGCAGCCGGGACAGCCGGGGTCAGCCCCAGCATTTT.

This clone was seen more than once but under ten times. This chain links TRBV2 with TRBJ1-6, with 10 positions matching TRBD1. The germline gives CDR1 SNHLY, CDR2 FYNNEI. This CDR3 region has 15 residues. Trimming took 10 bases from V and 7 from J; bases not matched to a gene: 10. CDR3 sequence: CATRPGTGVNSPLHF. CDR3 in DNA: TGTGCCACTCGACCGGGGACAGGGGTAAATTCACCCCTCCACTTT.

V is TRBV27 and J is TRBJ2-2, with D perhaps TRBD2 (6 bases). CDR3 size: 15 residues. V was trimmed by 3 bases and J by 5 bases, leaving 13 bases between them. Germline V gene data show CDR1 as MNHEY and CDR2 as SMNVEV (reference sequence). CDR3 sequence (DNA): TGTGCCAGCAGTTTTCGGAGGGCCGAGACCGGGGAGCTGTTTTTT. It codes for CASSFRRAETGELFF.

The rearrangement uses TRBV27 and TRBJ2-7; maybe TRBD1 (5 bases). Germline V CDR1 and CDR2: MNHEY, SMNVEV (reference sequence). The CDR3 loop spans 14 amino acids. V was shortened by 4 bases and J by 2 bases, with 12 bases between the two germline ends. The CDR3 DNA reads as TGTGCCAGCAGTTCCAGACAGAACCCCTACGAGCAGTACTTC. Translation gives CASSSRQNPYEQYF.

The V call is TRBV5-1, the J call TRBJ2-2, with D perhaps TRBD2 (5 bases). The germline V gene encodes CDR1 SGHRS and CDR2 YFSETQ. The CDR3 spans 16 residues. V gave up 6 bases and J gave up 0 bases, with 15 bases separating them. The CDR3 nucleotides read TGCGCCAGCAACCCCCGCGGGCGTACGAACACCGGGGAGCTGTTTTTT. Protein product: CASNPRGRTNTGELFF.

This clone was picked up a small number of times. The chain has TRBV11-2 and TRBJ2-5; D is uncertain. The end of the DNA aligns better with TRBJ2-7, so the J call may be wrong. The CDR3 contains 11 residues. Germline V gene data show CDR1 as SGHAT and CDR2 as FQNNGV. In DNA, the CDR3 is TGTGCCAGCAGCCTTATCTACGAGCAGTACTTC. Amino acid sequence: CASSLIYEQYF.

This clone was observed a few times. V is TRBV27 and J is TRBJ2-3; TRBD2 might be the D (6 bases). V was shortened by 4 bases and J by 1 base, with 21 bases between the two germline ends. Looked up from germline, CDR1 is MNHEY and CDR2 is SMNVEV (reference sequence). The CDR3 is 18 amino acids. This CDR3 reads CASSSTFARTGGTDTQYF. For the CDR3, the DNA is TGTGCCAGCAGTTCAACCTTCGCCAGGACGGGGGGCACAGATACGCAGTATTTT.

This chain joins TRBV15 and TRBJ2-1, with D possibly being TRBD2 (6 bases). The CDR3 runs 15 residues. Trimming took 1 base from V and 9 from J, leaving 16 bases between them. Germline CDR1 and CDR2: LNHNV and YYDKDF (reference sequence). Written as DNA, the CDR3 is TGTGCCACCAGCAGAGGTCCTAATGTCGGGAGTGAGCAGTTCTTC. This translates into CATSRGPNVGSEQFF.